These 7 T cell receptor beta chains originate from one sample sequenced in a study of blood T cell repertoires in COVID-19. Produced via immunoSEQ multiplex PCR; TCRdb's table is partial and in-frame only. The sample lists some 97,000 clones; roughly 90% were seen once. Specimen: peripheral blood. The source is a man between 65 and 85 years old with acute or convalescent COVID-19.

The chain carries TRBV11-2 and TRBJ2-7; 9 nucleotides line up with TRBD1. The CDR3 spans 15 residues. The germline V gene encodes CDR1 SGHAT and CDR2 FQNNGV. V dropped 4 bases and J dropped 4; count of bases not matched to a gene: 8. DNA of the CDR3: TGTGCCAGCAGCTCTCCGGGACAGGGAAAATACGAGCAGTACTTC. This translates into CASSSPGQGKYEQYF.

The CDR3 here is CATSDTGTGRYEQYF. For the CDR3, the DNA is TGTGCCACCAGTGACACCGGGACAGGGCGGTACGAGCAGTACTTC. This sequence joins TRBV24-1 and TRBJ2-7; 9 positions agree with TRBD1. This CDR3 is 15 amino acids long. Germline V gene sequence: CDR1 KGHDR, CDR2 SFDVKD. The V and J ends lost 4 bases and 4 bases, in that order; junction bases with no gene match: 7.

This rearrangement joins TRBV4-1 to TRBJ2-3, with 9 positions matching TRBD2. The junction had 2 bases not matched to a gene; V was cut back by 0 bases and J by 1 base. The CDR3 extends over 16 amino acids. The germline CDR1 and CDR2 sequences are MGHRA and YSYEKL. The chain's CDR3 is CASSQDKRGGTDTQYF. As DNA, the CDR3 is TGCGCCAGCAGCCAAGATAAGCGGGGGGGCACAGATACGCAGTATTTT.

This clone occurred once. J is TRBJ2-1 and V is TRBV9, with D maybe TRBD2 (5 bases). This CDR3 has 14 residues. The germline V and J ends were trimmed by 0 bases and 9 bases, with 13 bases remaining between them. Germline assignment: CDR1 SGDLS and CDR2 YYNGEE. The CDR3 here is CASSVGEPVGEQFF. DNA of the CDR3: TGTGCCAGCAGCGTAGGGGAGCCAGTGGGTGAGCAGTTCTTC.

J is TRBJ2-5 and V is TRBV6-2 or TRBV6-3; possible D gene TRBD1, 6 bases. This CDR3 comprises 15 residues. The V and J ends lost 2 bases and 2 bases respectively, with 12 bases between them. The germline V gene has CDR1 MNHEY and CDR2 SVGEGT. CDR3 region: CASSYGWGHQETQYF. The CDR3 nucleotides read TGTGCCAGCAGTTACGGGTGGGGGCATCAAGAGACCCAGTACTTC.

This chain connects TRBV9 to TRBJ2-1; D gene uncertain. The V end was cut by 0 bases, the J end by 5 bases, with 9 bases between. Germline V lookup: CDR1 SGDLS, CDR2 YYNGEE. The CDR3 is 14 amino acids. CDR3 loop: CASSVAYGDNEQFF. In DNA form, the CDR3 reads TGTGCCAGCAGCGTAGCTTACGGAGACAATGAGCAGTTCTTC.

The V gene is TRBV7-9, the J gene TRBJ1-2, with a weak D call TRBD1 (6 bases). This CDR3 has 12 amino acids. V dropped 5 bases and J dropped 8 bases, with 12 bases sitting between them. CDR1 and CDR2 from the germline V gene are SEHNR and FQNEAQ (reference sequence). CDR3 DNA: TGTGCCAGCAGCACAACAGGGTCCGGCTACACCTTC. Its protein is CASSTTGSGYTF.